The 21 T cell receptor beta chains below were found in one sample sequenced in a study of CD8+CD57+ T cells in acquired aplastic anemia. The TCR beta profiling, which covered VDJ combination and CDR3 sequence, was carried out using genomic DNA as the template. TCRdb reprocessed the reads with MiXCR, giving one entry per CDR3 protein. The sample includes some 180,000 distinct CDR3 sequences, 40% to 55% of them seen just once. Sample: sorted CD4+, CD8+, or CD8+CD57+ T cells (not recorded which) from PBMCs. These TCRs come from a human donor in good health.

This clonotype came up a few times. The chain recombines TRBV25-1 with TRBJ1-1; 7 bases line up with TRBD1. Germline V gene sequence: CDR1 MGHDK, CDR2 SYGVNS. Germline trimming cut 1 base from V and 4 bases from J; bases unmatched to any gene: 6. The CDR3 consists of 15 residues. The CDR3 is CASSELQGMGTEAFF. In nucleotides, the CDR3 is TGTGCCAGCAGTGAATTACAGGGGATGGGCACTGAAGCTTTCTTT.

The chain combines TRBV2 with TRBJ2-7; no reliable D call. The germline CDR1 and CDR2 sequences are SNHLY and FYNNEI. The CDR3 spans 17 residues. The ends were cut back, 5 bases at V and 0 bases at J, with 20 bases in the middle. CDR3 region: CASSYGQYPDTSYEQYF. The CDR3 DNA reads as TGTGCCAGCAGTTACGGGCAGTATCCCGACACCTCCTACGAGCAGTACTTC.

The genes are TRBV5-4 and TRBJ2-3; D might be TRBD2 (5 bases). Germline loops: CDR1 SGHNT, CDR2 YYREEE (reference sequence). The V gene lost 4 bases and the J gene lost 6 bases, with 12 bases spanning the gap. CDR3 length equals 13 residues. Here the CDR3 DNA reads TGTGCCAGCAGCCCAACCTCGGGGGATACGCAGTATTTT. This gives the protein CASSPTSGDTQYF. Full variable domain (rest looked up from reference TRBV5-4 and TRBJ2-3): ETGVTQSPTHLIKTRGQQVTLRCSSQSGHNTVSWYQQALGQGPQFIFQYYREEENGRGNFPPRFSGLQFPNYSSELNVNALELDDSALYLCASSPTSGDTQYFGPGTRLTVL.

This clonotype occurred a few times. V gene TRBV20-1 combines with J gene TRBJ2-1; D gene unclear. Trimming pared 2 bases from V and 1 base from J, leaving 18 bases between. CDR1 and CDR2 (germline): DFQATT, SNEGSKA (reference sequence). The length of the CDR3 is 17 residues. The DNA of the CDR3 is TGCAGTGCTAGATTCGGCGAACGGGCTAGTTCCTACAATGAGCAGTTCTTC. It encodes CSARFGERASSYNEQFF.

The V and J genes are TRBV10-3 and TRBJ2-1; tentative D call: TRBD1 (5 bases). Trimming removed 6 bases from V and 8 bases from J, with 11 bases in between. The length of the CDR3 is 12 residues. Per germline, CDR1 ENHRY and CDR2 SYGVKD. The CDR3 nucleotides read TGTGCCATCAGAAGGGAAGGGGATGAGCAGTTCTTC. It specifies CAIRREGDEQFF.

There are many counts of this clonotype. This sequence joins TRBV4-3 and TRBJ2-3, with 8 bases aligning to TRBD1. CDR3 length equals 16 residues. Germline-derived CDR1 and CDR2 are LGHNA and YSLEER. The trim removed 1 base at V and 4 bases at J, leaving 7 bases unmatched. Here the CDR3 DNA reads TGCGCCAGCAGCCAAGGGACAGGGAATAGGGCAGATACGCAGTATTTT. Translated, it gives CASSQGTGNRADTQYF.

This clonotype has only a few counts. The V gene is TRBV10-3, the J gene TRBJ1-1; 8 bases fit TRBD1. CDR1 is ENHRY, CDR2 SYGVKD, per germline. V lost 10 bases, J lost 1 base, and 5 bases stayed unmatched. The CDR3 is made up of 13 amino acids. CDR3 DNA: TGTGCCACCCAAGGACAGGGGAACACTGAAGCTTTCTTT. Its protein is CATQGQGNTEAFF.

In its sample, this clonotype was seen many times. The rearrangement links TRBV14 to TRBJ2-3; possibly TRBD2 for D (6 bases). Germline CDR1 SGHDN, CDR2 FVKESK. The CDR3 is 16 residues long. Between the trimmed V and J ends, which lost 4 bases and 7 bases, there was a span of 21 bases. The CDR3 DNA sequence: TGTGCCAGCAGCCGGGTAGTCGGGACTCCCGCCAATACGCAGTATTTT. This sequence encodes CASSRVVGTPANTQYF.

The V call is TRBV24-1, the J call TRBJ2-2; D call uncertain. V was pared by 7 bases and J by 6 bases, with 8 bases between. The CDR3 totals 12 residues. CDR1 is KGHDR, CDR2 SFDVKD, per germline. The CDR3 loop reads CATSQEAGELFF. The CDR3, as DNA: TGTGCCACCAGCCAAGAAGCCGGGGAGCTGTTTTTT.

This clonotype was seen at least ten times. The gene calls are TRBV20-1 and TRBJ2-7, with TRBD2 identical over 7 bases. Germline V gives CDR1 DFQATT, CDR2 SNEGSKA (reference sequence). J was trimmed by 4 bases and V by 6 bases; bases with no gene match: 12. The CDR3 spans 14 residues. CDR3 DNA sequence: TGCAGTGCCCTGAAGAGGGAGGGCCGATACGAGCAGTACTTC. It yields the protein CSALKREGRYEQYF.

Ten or more counts support this clonotype. The chain uses TRBV20-1 and TRBJ2-3; 9 nucleotides align to TRBD2. CDR3 length: 13 amino acids. The germline gives CDR1 DFQATT, CDR2 SNEGSKA (reference sequence). V shed 3 bases, J shed 3 bases, and the junction held 1 base outside the gene matches. Written as DNA, the CDR3 is TGCAGTGCTAGGACTAGCGGAACAGATACGCAGTATTTT. It encodes CSARTSGTDTQYF.

About this clonotype itself: A read error may account for a junction end that differs from germline. V usage is TRBV2 and J usage is TRBJ2-1; a weak D match, TRBD2 (5 bases). There are 15 residues in the CDR3. The V gene's germline CDR1 is SNHLY and CDR2 FYNNEI. CDR3: CASSGETTSYNEQFF. The DNA of the CDR3 is TGCGCCAGCAGTGGGGAGACCACATCCTACAATGAGCAGTTCTTC. The full variable domain, with the rest looked up from reference TRBV2 and TRBJ2-1, is EPEVTQTPSHQVTQMGQEVILRCVPISNHLYFYWYRQILGQKVEFLVSFYNNEISEKSEIFDDQFSVERPDGSNFTLKIRSTKLEDSAMYFCASSGETTSYNEQFFGPGTRLTVL.

This clonotype was recorded a few times. The V gene is TRBV30, the J gene TRBJ2-7, with 14 nucleotides matching TRBD2. The CDR3 consists of 15 residues. With 1 base clipped from V and 2 bases from J, the junction kept 1 base outside the gene matches. Germline CDR1 reads GTSNPN; CDR2 reads SVGIG (reference sequence). The CDR3 DNA reads TGTGCCTGGAGTGGGGGACTAGCGGGAGCCTACGAGCAGTACTTC. Its translation: CAWSGGLAGAYEQYF.

As for this clonotype: A much larger clonotype is one base distant, so this may be a read error. The genes are TRBV6-2 or TRBV6-3 and TRBJ2-3, with D tentatively TRBD2 (5 bases). This CDR3 has 14 amino acids. Germline loops: CDR1 MNHEY, CDR2 SVGEGT. Trimming took off 8 bases at V and 0 bases at J, with 12 bases between the two ends. CDR3 in amino acids: CASGVGGSTDTQYF. The CDR3 region has the DNA TGTGCCAGCGGGGTTGGCGGGAGCACAGATACGCAGTATTTT.

This clonotype has a handful of counts. This rearrangement joins TRBV28 to TRBJ1-5; the match to TRBD1 covers 8 bases. In germline, CDR1 is MDHEN, CDR2 SYDVKM. V shed 7 bases, J shed 7 bases, and the junction held 9 bases outside the gene matches. This CDR3 contains 14 residues. CDR3 sequence reads: CASTMTGANQPQHF. The CDR3 region has the DNA TGTGCCAGCACCATGACAGGGGCAAACCAGCCCCAGCATTTT.

The chain recombines TRBV19 with TRBJ1-6; 8 bases line up with TRBD1. The CDR3 covers 15 residues. V lost 3 bases, J lost 10 bases, and 8 bases stayed unmatched. Germline lookup yields CDR1 LNHDA and CDR2 SQIVND (reference sequence). The CDR3 spells CASSIAQGAGSPLHF. DNA of the CDR3: TGTGCCAGTAGTATCGCCCAGGGGGCAGGGTCACCCCTCCACTTT.

This clonotype was counted ten times or more. The chain is built from TRBV12-3 or TRBV12-4 and TRBJ2-1; D not certain. V shed 2 bases and J shed 3 bases, with 5 bases lying between them. CDR3 length equals 13 residues. In nucleotides, the CDR3 is TGTGCCAGCAGTTTACGCGTCTACAATGAGCAGTTCTTC. Its translation is CASSLRVYNEQFF.

The V call is TRBV6-4, the J call TRBJ2-3; D ambiguous. This CDR3 is 13 amino acids long. Germline V gene sequence: CDR1 MRHNA, CDR2 SNTAGT. V lost 5 bases and J lost 2, with 8 bases in between. In nucleotides, the CDR3 is TGTGCCAGCAGTCCGCAAGACACAGATACGCAGTATTTT. Translating it yields CASSPQDTDTQYF.

This clonotype counts as medium-sized. The V gene is TRBV10-2, the J gene TRBJ1-5; D possibly corresponds to TRBD1 (5 bases). The CDR3 length is 14 residues. The V end was cut by 0 bases, the J end by 11 bases, with 14 bases between. Germline loops: CDR1 WSHSY, CDR2 SAAADI. CDR3 residues: CASSESTGHRTQHF. In DNA form, the CDR3 reads TGCGCCAGCAGTGAGTCGACCGGTCACAGGACCCAGCATTTT.

The sample holds many counts of this clonotype. V and J are TRBV15 and TRBJ1-5; D is uncertain. The CDR3 is made up of 14 amino acids. Germline loops: CDR1 LNHNV, CDR2 YYDKDF (reference sequence). V dropped 3 bases and J dropped 8 bases, with 14 bases sitting between them. Written as DNA, the CDR3 is TGTGCCACCAGCAGCGTCAGTGAGGGCAAGCCCCAGCATTTT. Its translation is CATSSVSEGKPQHF. Using reference TRBV15 and TRBJ1-5 for the parts outside the CDR3, the full variable domain is DAMVIQNPRYQVTQFGKPVTLSCSQTLNHNVMYWYQQKSSQAPKLLFHYYDKDFNNEADTPDNFQSRRPNTSFCFLDIRSPGLGDTAMYLCATSSVSEGKPQHFGDGTRLSIL.

The chain employs TRBV6-1 and TRBJ2-2; TRBD1 aligns across 7 bases. V shed 4 bases and J 4 bases; nucleotides not matched to a gene: 12. Germline loops: CDR1 MNHNS, CDR2 SASEGT. The CDR3 is 17 amino acids. DNA for the CDR3: TGTGCCAGCAGTGCGTCTAAGACAGGGCTTTTCACCGGGGAGCTGTTTTTT. Translated: CASSASKTGLFTGELFF.